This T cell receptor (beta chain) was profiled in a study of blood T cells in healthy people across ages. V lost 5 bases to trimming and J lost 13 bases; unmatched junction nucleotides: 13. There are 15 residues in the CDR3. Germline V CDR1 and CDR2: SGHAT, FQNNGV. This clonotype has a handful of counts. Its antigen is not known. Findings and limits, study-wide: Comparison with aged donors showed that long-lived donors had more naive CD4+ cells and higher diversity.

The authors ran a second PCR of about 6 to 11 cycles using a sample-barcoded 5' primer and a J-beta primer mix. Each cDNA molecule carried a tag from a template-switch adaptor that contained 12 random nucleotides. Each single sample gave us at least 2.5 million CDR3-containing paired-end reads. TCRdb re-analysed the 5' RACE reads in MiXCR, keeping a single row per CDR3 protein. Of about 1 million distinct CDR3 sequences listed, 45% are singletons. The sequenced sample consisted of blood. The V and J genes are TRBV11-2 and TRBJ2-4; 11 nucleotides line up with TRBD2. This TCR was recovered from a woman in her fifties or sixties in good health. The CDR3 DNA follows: TGTGCCAGCAGCCGTCAACTAGCGGGAGCGGGGGAGCAGTACTTC. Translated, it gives CASSRQLAGAGEQYF.